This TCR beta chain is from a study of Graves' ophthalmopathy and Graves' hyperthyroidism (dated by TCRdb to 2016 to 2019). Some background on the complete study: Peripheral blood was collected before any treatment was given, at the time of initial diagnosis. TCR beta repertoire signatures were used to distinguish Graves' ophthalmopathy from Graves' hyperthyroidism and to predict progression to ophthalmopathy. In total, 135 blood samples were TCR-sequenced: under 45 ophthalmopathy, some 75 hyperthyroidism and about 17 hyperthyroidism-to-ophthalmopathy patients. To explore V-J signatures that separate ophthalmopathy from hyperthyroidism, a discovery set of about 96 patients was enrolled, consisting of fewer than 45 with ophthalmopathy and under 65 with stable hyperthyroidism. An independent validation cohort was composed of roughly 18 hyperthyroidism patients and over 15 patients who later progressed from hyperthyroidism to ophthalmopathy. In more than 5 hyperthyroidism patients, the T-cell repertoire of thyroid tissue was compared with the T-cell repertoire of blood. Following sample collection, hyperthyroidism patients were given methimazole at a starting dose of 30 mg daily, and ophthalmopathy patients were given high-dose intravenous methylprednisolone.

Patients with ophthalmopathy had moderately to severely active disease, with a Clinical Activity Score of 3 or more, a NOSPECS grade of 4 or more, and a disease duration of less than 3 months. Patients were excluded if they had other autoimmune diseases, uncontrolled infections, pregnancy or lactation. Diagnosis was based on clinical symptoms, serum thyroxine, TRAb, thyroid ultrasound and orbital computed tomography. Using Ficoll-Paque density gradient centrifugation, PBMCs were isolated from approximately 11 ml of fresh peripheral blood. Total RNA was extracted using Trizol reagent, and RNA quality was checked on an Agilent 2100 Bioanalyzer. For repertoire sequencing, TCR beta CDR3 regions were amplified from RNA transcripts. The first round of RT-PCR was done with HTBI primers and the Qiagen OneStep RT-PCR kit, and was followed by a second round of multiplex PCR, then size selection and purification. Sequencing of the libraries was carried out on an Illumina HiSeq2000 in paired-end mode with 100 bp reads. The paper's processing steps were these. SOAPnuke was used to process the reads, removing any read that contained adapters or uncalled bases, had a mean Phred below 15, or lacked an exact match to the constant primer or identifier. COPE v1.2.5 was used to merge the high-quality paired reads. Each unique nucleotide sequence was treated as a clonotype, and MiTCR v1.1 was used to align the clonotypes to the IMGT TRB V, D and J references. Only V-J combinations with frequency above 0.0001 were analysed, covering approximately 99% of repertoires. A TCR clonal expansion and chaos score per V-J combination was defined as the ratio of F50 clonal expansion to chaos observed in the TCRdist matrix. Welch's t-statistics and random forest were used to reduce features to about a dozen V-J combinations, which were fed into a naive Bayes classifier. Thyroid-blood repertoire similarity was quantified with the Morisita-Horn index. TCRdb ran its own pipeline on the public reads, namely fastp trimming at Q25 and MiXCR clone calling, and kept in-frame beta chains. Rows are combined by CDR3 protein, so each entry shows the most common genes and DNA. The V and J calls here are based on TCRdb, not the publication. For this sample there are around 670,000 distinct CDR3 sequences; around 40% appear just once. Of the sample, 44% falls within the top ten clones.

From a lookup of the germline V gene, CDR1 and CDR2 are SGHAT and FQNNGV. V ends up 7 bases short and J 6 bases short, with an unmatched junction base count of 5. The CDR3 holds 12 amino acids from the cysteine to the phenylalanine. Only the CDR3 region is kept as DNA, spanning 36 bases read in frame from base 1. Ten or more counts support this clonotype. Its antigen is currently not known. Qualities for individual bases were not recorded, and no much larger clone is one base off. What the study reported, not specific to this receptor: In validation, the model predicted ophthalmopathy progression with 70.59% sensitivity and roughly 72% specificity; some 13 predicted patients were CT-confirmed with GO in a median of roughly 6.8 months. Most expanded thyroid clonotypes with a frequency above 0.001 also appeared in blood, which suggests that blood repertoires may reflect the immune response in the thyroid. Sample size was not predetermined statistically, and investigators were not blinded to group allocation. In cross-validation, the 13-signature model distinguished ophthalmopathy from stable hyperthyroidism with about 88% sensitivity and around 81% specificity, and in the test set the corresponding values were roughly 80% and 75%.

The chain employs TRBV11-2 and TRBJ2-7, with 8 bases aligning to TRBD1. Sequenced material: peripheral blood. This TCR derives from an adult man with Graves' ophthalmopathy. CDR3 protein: CASTSTGVEQYF. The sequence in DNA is TGTGCCAGCACCTCGACAGGGGTCGAGCAGTACTTC.